The next 24 T cell receptor beta chains were all read from a single sample in a study of blood T cell repertoires in COVID-19. Profiling relied on immunoSEQ multiplex PCR, and the TCRdb table lists in-frame clones only, not all of them. The table includes roughly 300,000 clones, over 85% detected once. The sequencing input was peripheral blood. The receptors come from a young woman with COVID-19, enrolled during active disease.

This clone was observed a few times. This CDR3 reads CASSLNYYRDMATEAFF. The CDR3 region has the DNA TGTGCCAGCAGTTTAAACTACTATCGAGATATGGCCACTGAAGCTTTCTTT. The V call is TRBV28, the J call TRBJ1-1; no definite D call. Germline assignment: CDR1 MDHEN and CDR2 SYDVKM. V was shortened by 2 bases and J by 4 bases, with 20 bases between the two germline ends. This CDR3 is 17 amino acids long.

This clone came up a few times. The chain employs TRBV11-2 and TRBJ2-5; possible D gene TRBD2, 7 bases. CDR1 is SGHAT, CDR2 FQNNGV, per germline. The CDR3 contains 15 residues. Between the trimmed V and J ends, which lost 2 bases and 1 base, there was a span of 11 bases. CDR3 amino acids: CASSLMGGGQETQYF. The CDR3 nucleotides read TGTGCCAGCAGCTTAATGGGAGGGGGCCAAGAGACCCAGTACTTC. The full variable domain, in which reference TRBV11-2 and TRBJ2-5 provide the parts outside the CDR3, is EAGVAQSPRYKIIEKRQSVAFWCNPISGHATLYWYQQILGQGPKLLIQFQNNGVVDDSQLPKDRFSAERLKGVDSTLKIQPAKLEDSAVYLCASSLMGGGQETQYFGPGTRLLVL.

The chain uses TRBV2 and TRBJ2-3; the match to TRBD2 covers 12 bases. The V segment lost 9 bases and the J segment 1 base; nucleotides outside the gene matches: 2. Germline loops: CDR1 SNHLY, CDR2 FYNNEI. The CDR3 sequence is 14 residues long. CDR3 coding DNA: TGTGCCAGAAGGACTAGCGGGGGCACAGATACGCAGTATTTT. Translated, it gives CARRTSGGTDTQYF.

To note about this clone: The junction does not match germline at one end; this may be a read error. This chain uses TRBV7-7 with TRBJ2-5; 9 bases are a match to TRBD2. The CDR3 sequence is 14 residues long. Germline V gives CDR1 SSHAT, CDR2 FNYEAQ (reference sequence). CDR3 residues: CASSVSGGGETQYF. In nucleotides, the CDR3 is TGTGCTAGCAGCGTTAGCGGGGGCGGAGAGACCCAGTACTTC.

The chain links TRBV27 to TRBJ1-1; 7 nucleotides match TRBD1. The CDR3 totals 14 residues. Germline V lookup: CDR1 MNHEY, CDR2 SMNVEV (reference sequence). Losses at the gene ends were 1 base for V and 5 bases for J; bases not matched to a gene: 4. CDR3 amino acids: CASSLYRGKTEAFF. The CDR3 DNA reads as TGTGCCAGCAGTTTATACAGGGGTAAGACTGAAGCTTTCTTT.

This chain links TRBV7-9 with TRBJ1-2; D might be TRBD1 (6 bases). Germline CDR1 SEHNR, CDR2 FQNEAQ (reference sequence). Trimming cost V 6 bases and J 4 bases, with 12 bases left between them. The CDR3 extends over 13 amino acids. For the CDR3, the DNA is TGTGCCAGCAGGCCCGGGACAAGCTATGGCTACACCTTC. Protein product: CASRPGTSYGYTF.

CDR3: CASSYNGGGAADTQYF. In DNA form, the CDR3 reads TGTGCCAGCAGTTACAATGGCGGGGGGGCGGCAGATACGCAGTATTTT. This chain links TRBV6-5 with TRBJ2-3, with TRBD2 identical over 9 bases. Germline values: CDR1 MNHEY, CDR2 SVGAGI. V shed 2 bases and J 4 bases; nucleotides not matched to a gene: 7. The CDR3 is made up of 16 amino acids.

Regarding this clone: Different DNA sequences within this sample yield the same CDR3. The chain has TRBV12-3 or TRBV12-4 and TRBJ1-2; 7 bases line up with TRBD1. V shed 5 bases and J 8 bases; nucleotides not matched to a gene: 5. The CDR3 has 12 residues. The CDR3 loop reads CASSKTGYGYTF. The CDR3 bases are TGTGCCAGCAGTAAGACAGGGTACGGCTACACCTTC.

CDR3 sequence (DNA): TGTGCCAGCAGTTTAACAGGGGTAATCCGCACAGATACGCAGTATTTT. It codes for CASSLTGVIRTDTQYF. The rearrangement links TRBV27 to TRBJ2-3; 7 nucleotides agree with TRBD1. CDR3 length equals 16 residues. Per the germline V gene, CDR1 is MNHEY and CDR2 is SMNVEV (reference sequence). Losses at the gene ends were 2 bases for V and 1 base for J; bases not matched to a gene: 6.

V usage is TRBV6-5 and J usage is TRBJ2-7; D is possibly TRBD1 (5 bases). Trimming removed 5 bases at V and 0 bases at J, with 14 bases between. CDR1 MNHEY and CDR2 SVGAGI come from the germline V gene. The CDR3 length is 15 residues. CDR3 protein: CASSPGARSSYEQYF. The CDR3 nucleotides are TGTGCCAGCAGTCCTGGGGCCAGGAGCTCCTACGAGCAGTACTTC.

DNA of the CDR3: TGTGCCAGCAGTTTGGACAGGGTCAGCTCAGATACGCAGTATTTT. Its protein is CASSLDRVSSDTQYF. The chain links TRBV2 to TRBJ2-3; the match to TRBD1 covers 8 bases. The CDR3 is 15 amino acids. CDR1 and CDR2 from the germline V gene are SNHLY and FYNNEI. V lost 5 bases to trimming and J lost 4 bases; unmatched junction nucleotides: 8.

The gene calls are TRBV9 and TRBJ1-1; D gene uncertain. Germline CDR1 SGDLS, CDR2 YYNGEE. V shed 1 base and J shed 4 bases, with 11 bases lying between them. The CDR3 loop spans 14 amino acids. CDR3 DNA sequence: TGTGCCAGCAGCGTATCAGCTCCAGGCACTGAAGCTTTCTTT. Encoded protein: CASSVSAPGTEAFF. Variable domain in full (rest from reference TRBV9 and TRBJ1-1): DSGVTQTPKHLITATGQRVTLRCSPRSGDLSVYWYQQSLDQGLQFLIQYYNGEERAKGNILERFSAQQFPDLHSELNLSSLELGDSALYFCASSVSAPGTEAFFGQGTRLTVV.

The V call is TRBV18, the J call TRBJ2-3; tentatively, D is TRBD2 (6 bases). This CDR3 is 15 amino acids long. The germline gives CDR1 KGHSH, CDR2 LQKENI. Trimming shortened V by 3 bases and J by 1 base, and 11 bases separated the two germline ends. Here the CDR3 DNA reads TGTGCCAGCTCACCTCCCGGGAGTGGCACAGATACGCAGTATTTT. This codes for CASSPPGSGTDTQYF.

The chain has TRBV18 and TRBJ2-7; TRBD1 matches at 9 bases. The length of the CDR3 is 15 residues. The germline V gene encodes CDR1 KGHSH and CDR2 LQKENI. Trimming took 3 bases from V and 2 from J; bases not matched to a gene: 5. This CDR3 reads CASSPGQGGTYEQYF. CDR3 bases: TGTGCCAGCTCACCGGGACAGGGAGGGACCTACGAGCAGTACTTC.

This chain joins TRBV25-1 and TRBJ1-3; D call uncertain. The V gene lost 1 base and the J gene lost 0 bases, with 10 bases spanning the gap. CDR1 is MGHDK and CDR2 is SYGVNS in the germline V gene. This CDR3 spans 16 amino acids. The CDR3 nucleotides read TGTGCCAGCAGTGAATCGGGATTGAGCTCTGGAAACACCATATATTTT. Protein: CASSESGLSSGNTIYF.

DNA for the CDR3: TGTGCCAGCAGTTCCCCCGGGACAGTTGGAAACACCATATATTTT. Its translation: CASSSPGTVGNTIYF. This sequence joins TRBV25-1 and TRBJ1-3; TRBD1 aligns across 7 bases. The length of the CDR3 is 15 residues. Germline CDR1 is MGHDK and CDR2 is SYGVNS. V shed 5 bases and J 3 bases; nucleotides not matched to a gene: 7.

V gene TRBV5-4 combines with J gene TRBJ2-2; TRBD1 matches 8 bases. The CDR3 length is 15 residues. CDR1 is SGHNT, CDR2 YYREEE, per germline (reference sequence). J lost 1 base, V lost 3 bases, and 2 bases had no gene match. CDR3 DNA: TGTGCCAGCAGCTCGGGACAGGAGAACACCGGGGAGCTGTTTTTT. Amino acids: CASSSGQENTGELFF.

The rearrangement uses TRBV5-6 and TRBJ2-7; 9 positions agree with TRBD1. The germline CDR1 and CDR2 sequences are SGHDT and YYEEEE. The CDR3 runs 14 residues. With 4 bases clipped from V and 6 bases from J, the junction kept 8 bases outside the gene matches. The CDR3 region has the DNA TGTGCCAGCAGCACAGGGACAGGGTCGTCCGAGCAGTACTTC. Translating gives CASSTGTGSSEQYF.

The chain recombines TRBV12-3 or TRBV12-4 with TRBJ1-1; TRBD1 matches 8 bases. With 3 bases clipped from V and 10 bases from J, the junction kept 4 bases outside the gene matches. The CDR3 has 12 amino acids. The DNA of the CDR3 is TGTGCCAGCAGTTTCGACAGGGGAGTAGCTTTCTTT. It translates to CASSFDRGVAFF.

The genes are TRBV9 and TRBJ1-6, with D possibly matching TRBD1 (5 bases). Germline V gives CDR1 SGDLS, CDR2 YYNGEE. V was trimmed by 4 bases and J by 10 bases, leaving 15 bases between them. The CDR3 length is 14 residues. The CDR3 region is CASSLSGIGSPLHF. Written as DNA, the CDR3 is TGTGCCAGCAGCCTATCAGGGATAGGGTCACCCCTCCACTTT.

The chain couples TRBV19 to TRBJ2-4; perhaps TRBD1 as D (6 bases). The CDR3 spans 20 residues. From germline, CDR1 is LNHDA and CDR2 SQIVND (reference sequence). Deletions cut 5 bases from V and 0 bases from J, with 26 bases between. CDR3 loop: CASSPWGRTPVLLAKNIQYF. CDR3 nucleotides: TGTGCCAGTAGTCCTTGGGGGCGGACACCAGTACTCCTAGCCAAAAACATTCAGTACTTC.

V is TRBV3-1 (or the pseudogene TRBV3-2) and J is TRBJ1-5, with 7 positions matching TRBD1. This CDR3 has 17 amino acids. Germline V gene sequence: CDR1 LGHDT, CDR2 YNNKEL (reference sequence). V was clipped by 4 bases and J by 5 bases; unmatched bases: 14. CDR3 DNA sequence: TGTGCCAGCAGCCTGAGCAGGGGGTGGAGGTATGATCAGCCCCAGCATTTT. Residues: CASSLSRGWRYDQPQHF.

This clone showed up just a few times. This chain joins TRBV5-5 and TRBJ1-2, with TRBD1 matching 10 bases. The CDR3 covers 15 residues. Trimming at V came to 4 bases and at J to 9 bases, leaving 12 bases not matched to a gene. Germline V gives CDR1 SGHKS, CDR2 YYEKEE (reference sequence). This CDR3 is CASSQRQGAITSYTF. The CDR3 DNA reads TGTGCCAGCAGCCAACGACAGGGGGCGATTACTAGCTACACCTTC.

This chain connects TRBV19 to TRBJ1-6, with D tentatively TRBD1 (5 bases). CDR3 length equals 12 residues. Germline values: CDR1 LNHDA, CDR2 SQIVND (reference sequence). V shed 4 bases and J shed 7 bases, with 5 bases lying between them. The CDR3 DNA reads as TGTGCCAGTAGTAAGGGGAATTCACCCCTCCACTTT. Amino acids: CASSKGNSPLHF.